The T cell receptor beta chain under discussion was sequenced for a study of OX40 agonist ivuxolimab in advanced cancers. Generated by immunoSEQ multiplex PCR, the TCRdb table keeps only in-frame clones and is missing some. The sample contains around 100,000 clones, approximately 90% of which appear only once. The CDR3 extends over 12 amino acids. CDR1 is SGHTA and CDR2 is FQGNSA in the germline V gene. The V gene lost 3 bases and the J gene lost 13 bases, with 13 bases spanning the gap. The sample consisted of CD4+ or CD8+ T cells sorted from blood, taken in a trial of the OX40 agonist ivuxolimab. The V call is TRBV7-2, the J call TRBJ2-1; D unresolved. The TCR originated in an adult with an advanced solid tumor such as melanoma, head and neck, liver or kidney cancer. Here the CDR3 reads CASSFLRAEQFF. The CDR3 DNA is TGTGCCAGCAGCTTTCTACGGGCGGAACAGTTCTTC. The whole variable domain, filled in from reference TRBV7-2 and TRBJ2-1, reads GAGVSQSPSNKVTEKGKDVELRCDPISGHTALYWYRQSLGQGLEFLIYFQGNSAPDKSGLPSDRFSAERTGGSVSTLTIQRTQQEDSAVYLCASSFLRAEQFFGPGTRLTVL.